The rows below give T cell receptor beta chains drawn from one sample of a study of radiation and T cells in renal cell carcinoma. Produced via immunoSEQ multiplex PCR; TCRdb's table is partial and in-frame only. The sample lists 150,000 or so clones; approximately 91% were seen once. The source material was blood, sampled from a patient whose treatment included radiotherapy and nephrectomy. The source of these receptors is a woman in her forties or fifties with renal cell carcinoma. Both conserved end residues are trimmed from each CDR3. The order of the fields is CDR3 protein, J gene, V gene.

cdr3_aa: ASSIGQIYGYT
j_call: TRBJ1-2
v_call: TRBV19

cdr3_aa: ASSLAGGPTPGANVLT
j_call: TRBJ2-6
v_call: TRBV5-1

cdr3_aa: ASGARTRLNTEAF
j_call: TRBJ1-1
v_call: TRBV19

cdr3_aa: ASSQITGGSGYT
j_call: TRBJ1-2
v_call: TRBV4-1

cdr3_aa: ASSLGHNSNQPQH
j_call: TRBJ1-5
v_call: TRBV5-1

cdr3_aa: SARITDTQY
j_call: TRBJ2-3
v_call: TRBV20-1

cdr3_aa: ASSPIGAGGPVGYNEQF
j_call: TRBJ2-1
v_call: TRBV18

cdr3_aa: ASSATTLGLHGYT
j_call: TRBJ1-2
v_call: TRBV2

cdr3_aa: ASSYSRGVGNQPQH
j_call: TRBJ1-5
v_call: TRBV6-5

cdr3_aa: ASSYSEGANYGYT
j_call: TRBJ1-2
v_call: TRBV6-5

cdr3_aa: ASSGQGREAF
j_call: TRBJ1-1
v_call: TRBV6-5

cdr3_aa: ASRRRQGTDTGELF
j_call: TRBJ2-2
v_call: TRBV7-8

cdr3_aa: ASSPGGKGYNSPLH
j_call: TRBJ1-6
v_call: TRBV5-6

cdr3_aa: ASSLNSEQPQH
j_call: TRBJ1-5
v_call: TRBV7-9

cdr3_aa: ASSIQGIGFGYT
j_call: TRBJ1-2
v_call: TRBV6-5

cdr3_aa: ATSRDYGTSYGYT
j_call: TRBJ1-2
v_call: TRBV15

cdr3_aa: ASSWGQNSNQPQH
j_call: TRBJ1-5
v_call: TRBV5-8

cdr3_aa: ASSHRFANTGELF
j_call: TRBJ2-2
v_call: TRBV6-6

cdr3_aa: AWSLTGANTEAF
j_call: TRBJ1-1
v_call: TRBV30

cdr3_aa: ASSDEINSPLH
j_call: TRBJ1-6
v_call: TRBV6-1

cdr3_aa: ASTRGQLNEKLF
j_call: TRBJ1-4
v_call: TRBV11-2

cdr3_aa: ASSFGTGATYEQY
j_call: TRBJ2-7
v_call: TRBV5-6

cdr3_aa: ASSRTGQYNSPLH
j_call: TRBJ1-6
v_call: TRBV11-2

cdr3_aa: ASSSGGDYT
j_call: TRBJ1-2
v_call: TRBV11-2

cdr3_aa: ASSPTGSPTYEQY
j_call: TRBJ2-7
v_call: TRBV5-1

cdr3_aa: ASSQTETAYNEQF
j_call: TRBJ2-1
v_call: TRBV19

cdr3_aa: ASSPLSGGGNEQF
j_call: TRBJ2-1
v_call: TRBV9

cdr3_aa: ASTSGVFGETQY
j_call: TRBJ2-5
v_call: TRBV5-1

cdr3_aa: ASSVPGQGNGYT
j_call: TRBJ1-2
v_call: TRBV5-1

cdr3_aa: SARGGDGQY
j_call: TRBJ2-5
v_call: TRBV20-1

cdr3_aa: ASSWGQGRSTGELF
j_call: TRBJ2-2
v_call: TRBV5-6

cdr3_aa: ASTPGLKTDTQY
j_call: TRBJ2-3
v_call: TRBV6-6

cdr3_aa: ASSFGGEKLF
j_call: TRBJ1-4
v_call: TRBV7-9

cdr3_aa: ASSIAVDRNTEAF
j_call: TRBJ1-1
v_call: TRBV19

cdr3_aa: ASSERVNEQF
j_call: TRBJ2-1
v_call: TRBV10-2

cdr3_aa: ANQTERGVRSPKAF
j_call: TRBJ1-1
v_call: TRBV9

cdr3_aa: ASSLDPSGRSSYEQY
j_call: TRBJ2-7
v_call: TRBV5-6

cdr3_aa: ASSSSSTGPNQPQH
j_call: TRBJ1-5
v_call: TRBV7-2

cdr3_aa: ASSGAGENTEAF
j_call: TRBJ1-1
v_call: TRBV5-1